This T cell receptor (beta chain) was recovered during a study of T cell responses to AZD1222 COVID-19 vaccine. Only in-frame clones appear in the TCRdb table, and some are missing; sequencing was by immunoSEQ multiplex PCR. The sample has fewer than 150,000 clones; about 94% are singletons. Trimming removed 2 bases from V and 7 bases from J, with 11 bases in between. The length of the CDR3 is 12 residues. Germline lookup yields CDR1 SQVTM and CDR2 ANQGSEA. The sample was peripheral blood, taken on day 0 of AZD1222 vaccination. The receptor comes from an adult in good health. The genes are TRBV29-1 and TRBJ1-2; TRBD1 might be the D (5 bases). CDR3 in amino acids: CSVERPGTGYTF. In DNA form, the CDR3 reads TGCAGCGTTGAAAGGCCAGGGACTGGCTACACCTTC.